Listed here are 21 T cell receptor beta chains from one sample, sequenced in a study of radiotherapy plus CTLA-4 blockade in lung cancer. Sequenced by immunoSEQ multiplex PCR; TCRdb stores in-frame clones only, minus some. The data contain 45,000 or so clones, about 88% of them seen just once; the ten biggest clones take up approximately 7.8%. Sample: peripheral blood, taken from a patient treated with radiotherapy plus ipilimumab. The receptors here all came from a human donor with non-small cell lung cancer whose response to radiotherapy plus ipilimumab could not be evaluated.

The gene calls are TRBV7-8 and TRBJ1-1; TRBD1 matches 7 bases. After removal of 1 base from V and 1 base from J, the junction contained 6 bases not matched to a gene. The CDR3 is 16 residues long. CDR1 and CDR2 from the germline V gene are SGHVS and FQNEAQ. This CDR3 reads CASSLVAGTENTEAFF. DNA for the CDR3: TGTGCCAGCAGCTTAGTTGCCGGGACAGAGAACACTGAAGCTTTCTTT. Drawing the rest from reference TRBV7-8 and TRBJ1-1, the complete variable domain is GAGVSQSPRYKVAKRGQDVALRCDPISGHVSLFWYQQALGQGPEFLTYFQNEAQLDKSGLPSDRFFAERPEGSVSTLKIQRTQQEDSAVYLCASSLVAGTENTEAFFGQGTRLTVV.

V gene TRBV28 combines with J gene TRBJ2-2; tentative D call: TRBD1 (5 bases). Germline assignment: CDR1 MDHEN and CDR2 SYDVKM. V lost 5 bases, J lost 2 bases, and 9 bases lay in between. This CDR3 region has 14 residues. CDR3 loop: CASSHGHNTGELFF. CDR3 coding DNA: TGTGCCAGCAGTCATGGACATAACACCGGGGAGCTGTTTTTT.

The V gene is TRBV7-2, the J gene TRBJ2-3; possible D gene TRBD2, 6 bases. CDR1 and CDR2 (germline): SGHTA, FQGNSA. This CDR3 spans 15 amino acids. Trimming stripped 3 bases from V and 2 bases from J, with 12 bases between. CDR3 sequence (DNA): TGTGCCAGCAGCTTGGGAGGAGGGTACACAGATACGCAGTATTTT. Its translation is CASSLGGGYTDTQYF.

CDR3 amino acids: CASSSPTGSSSGANVLTF. In DNA form, the CDR3 reads TGCGCCAGCAGCTCCCCGACAGGGTCTTCTTCTGGGGCCAACGTCCTGACTTTC. The chain recombines TRBV4-1 with TRBJ2-6, with 7 bases fitting TRBD1. The junction had 11 bases not matched to a gene; V was cut back by 5 bases and J by 1 base. There are 18 residues in the CDR3. Germline V gives CDR1 MGHRA, CDR2 YSYEKL.

This clone was found a few times. The chain joins TRBV29-1 to TRBJ2-3; D possibly corresponds to TRBD2 (8 bases). The germline V gene encodes CDR1 SQVTM and CDR2 ANQGSEA. The CDR3 is 14 amino acids. V lost 7 bases and J 1 base, leaving 15 bases between the germline ends. The CDR3 here is CSAQRGTGTDTQYF. The CDR3 coding sequence is TGCAGCGCCCAGCGGGGGACAGGCACAGATACGCAGTATTTT.

V usage is TRBV6-5 and J usage is TRBJ2-3; TRBD2 matches 8 bases. Germline values: CDR1 MNHEY, CDR2 SVGAGI. The J segment lost 4 bases and the V segment lost 0 bases, leaving 6 bases of the junction unmatched. The CDR3 loop spans 16 amino acids. CDR3 loop: CASSYSIRGGPDTQYF. The CDR3 bases are TGTGCCAGCAGTTACTCGATTCGGGGGGGCCCAGATACGCAGTATTTT.

The rearrangement uses TRBV11-3 and TRBJ2-3; TRBD1 matches 8 bases. Germline CDR1 is SGHNT and CDR2 is YENEEA. The CDR3 is 16 residues long. Trimming at V came to 5 bases and at J to 3 bases, leaving 10 bases not matched to a gene. The CDR3 sequence is CASSEGGQGGTDTQYF. The DNA for the CDR3 is TGTGCCAGCAGCGAGGGTGGACAGGGAGGTACAGATACGCAGTATTTT. Together with reference TRBV11-3 and TRBJ2-3, the CDR3 gives the full variable domain: EAGVVQSPRYKIIEKKQPVAFWCNPISGHNTLYWYLQNLGQGPELLIRYENEEAVDDSQLPKDRFSAERLKGVDSTLKIQPAELGDSAVYLCASSEGGQGGTDTQYFGPGTRLTVL.

V usage is TRBV6-1 and J usage is TRBJ1-1, with 10 nucleotides matching TRBD1. The CDR3 is 13 amino acids. Per germline, CDR1 MNHNS and CDR2 SASEGT. Losses at the gene ends were 6 bases for V and 8 bases for J; bases not matched to a gene: 6. CDR3 loop: CASRRTGGREAFF. CDR3 sequence (DNA): TGTGCCAGCAGAAGGACAGGGGGAAGGGAAGCTTTCTTT.

The chain joins TRBV10-3 to TRBJ2-5; 7 bases agree with TRBD2. V dropped 6 bases and J dropped 5; count of bases not matched to a gene: 6. This CDR3 contains 13 residues. CDR1 and CDR2 (germline): ENHRY, SYGVKD. The CDR3 reads CAIRGSGAETQYF. The CDR3 nucleotides read TGTGCCATCAGGGGGAGCGGGGCGGAGACCCAGTACTTC.

This chain links TRBV7-2 with TRBJ2-7; D not resolved. CDR3 size: 14 residues. Germline CDR1 is SGHTA and CDR2 is FQGNSA. Trimming shortened V by 4 bases and J by 4 bases, and 14 bases separated the two germline ends. This CDR3 is CASSSNYGGYEQYF. In DNA, the CDR3 is TGTGCCAGCAGCTCGAACTACGGTGGGTACGAGCAGTACTTC.

The chain has TRBV7-2 and TRBJ1-2; D might be TRBD1 (5 bases). The length of the CDR3 is 15 residues. V gave up 2 bases and J gave up 2 bases, with 12 bases separating them. Germline-derived CDR1 and CDR2 are SGHTA and FQGNSA. The CDR3 region has the DNA TGTGCCAGCAGCTTAAGGAGGGGAACGAACTATGGCTACACCTTC. Translating gives CASSLRRGTNYGYTF.

J is TRBJ2-3 and V is TRBV5-4, with 16 bases aligning to TRBD2. Germline V lookup: CDR1 SGHNT, CDR2 YYREEE (reference sequence). This CDR3 has 16 amino acids. The junction had 5 bases not matched to a gene; V was cut back by 5 bases and J by 5 bases. The CDR3 loop reads CASSPGTSGRGDTQYF. The CDR3 bases are TGTGCCAGCAGTCCTGGGACTAGCGGGAGGGGAGATACGCAGTATTTT.

V and J are TRBV6-6 and TRBJ2-7; TRBD2 matches 9 bases. The CDR3 runs 16 residues. Germline trimming cut 2 bases from V and 0 bases from J; bases unmatched to any gene: 5. The V gene's germline CDR1 is MNHNY and CDR2 SVGAGI (reference sequence). CDR3 nucleotide sequence: TGTGCCAGCAGTTACGCCCTAGCGGGGTTCTCCTACGAGCAGTACTTC. As protein: CASSYALAGFSYEQYF.

On this clone: Different DNA sequences within this sample yield the same CDR3. The chain has TRBV28 and TRBJ1-2; D unclear. Between the trimmed V and J ends, which lost 2 bases and 7 bases, there was a span of 14 bases. CDR3 length: 14 residues. Germline values: CDR1 MDHEN, CDR2 SYDVKM. In DNA form, the CDR3 reads TGTGCCAGCAGTTTACCGCCGGGAATCAGTGGCTACACCTTC. Protein sequence: CASSLPPGISGYTF.

This chain links TRBV5-1 with TRBJ2-1, with 7 bases matching TRBD2. The V segment lost 0 bases and the J segment 0 bases; nucleotides outside the gene matches: 9. This CDR3 comprises 18 residues. Germline assignment: CDR1 SGHRS and CDR2 YFSETQ. CDR3 protein: CASSLGLSSGSSYNEQFF. In DNA form, the CDR3 reads TGCGCCAGCAGCTTGGGCTTATCTAGCGGAAGCTCCTACAATGAGCAGTTCTTC.

Here the CDR3 DNA reads TGTGCCAGTAGTATTAGCGGGACTAGCGGGAGCTTGGCCTACGAGCAGTACTTC. Translating gives CASSISGTSGSLAYEQYF. This chain joins TRBV19 and TRBJ2-5; 14 nucleotides agree with TRBD2. The last part of the DNA fits TRBJ2-7 better; the J call may be wrong. Germline CDR1 LNHDA, CDR2 SQIVND (reference sequence). The CDR3 has 18 residues.

V is TRBV7-9 and J is TRBJ1-5, with 7 bases that match TRBD1. V shed 5 bases, J shed 4 bases, and the junction held 5 bases outside the gene matches. This CDR3 comprises 14 residues. Germline lookup yields CDR1 SEHNR and CDR2 FQNEAQ (reference sequence). The CDR3 nucleotides are TGTGCCAGCAGCGTAGGGACAGTGAATCAGCCCCAGCATTTT. Its protein product is CASSVGTVNQPQHF.

This clone has only one observation. This sequence joins TRBV7-2 and TRBJ2-2; D may be TRBD1 (5 bases). The germline V gene encodes CDR1 SGHTA and CDR2 FQGNSA. This CDR3 region has 18 residues. With 1 base removed from V and 0 bases from J, the gap between germline ends came to 15 bases. The CDR3 loop reads CASSLEGQGPTNTGELFF. CDR3 coding DNA: TGTGCCAGCAGCTTAGAGGGGCAGGGCCCTACGAACACCGGGGAGCTGTTTTTT.

This sequence joins TRBV7-9 and TRBJ2-1; 11 nucleotides agree with TRBD1. CDR3 length: 16 amino acids. The germline CDR1 and CDR2 sequences are SEHNR and FQNEAQ (reference sequence). The V and J ends lost 3 bases and 8 bases, in that order; junction bases with no gene match: 9. The CDR3 sequence is CASSFSGTGGVDEQFF. The DNA for the CDR3 is TGTGCCAGCAGCTTCTCCGGGACAGGGGGAGTGGATGAGCAGTTCTTC.

V and J are TRBV1 and TRBJ2-5; TRBD2 reflects the table's D call only, with no check against the DNA. TRBV1 is recorded as a pseudogene. The CDR3 totals 14 residues. DNA for the CDR3: TGCACCAGCAGCCACGGTAGCTGTATCGGGACCCAGTACTTC. As protein: CTSSHGSCIGTQYF.

Of note for this clone: The sample contains more than one DNA sequence encoding this CDR3. J is TRBJ2-5 and V is TRBV5-1, with 7 bases fitting TRBD2. V shed 4 bases, J shed 2 bases, and the junction held 5 bases outside the gene matches. CDR1 is SGHRS and CDR2 is YFSETQ in the germline V gene. CDR3 size: 14 residues. CDR3 in DNA: TGCGCCAGCAGCCTGGGAGGGATACAAGAGACCCAGTACTTC. Its translation is CASSLGGIQETQYF.